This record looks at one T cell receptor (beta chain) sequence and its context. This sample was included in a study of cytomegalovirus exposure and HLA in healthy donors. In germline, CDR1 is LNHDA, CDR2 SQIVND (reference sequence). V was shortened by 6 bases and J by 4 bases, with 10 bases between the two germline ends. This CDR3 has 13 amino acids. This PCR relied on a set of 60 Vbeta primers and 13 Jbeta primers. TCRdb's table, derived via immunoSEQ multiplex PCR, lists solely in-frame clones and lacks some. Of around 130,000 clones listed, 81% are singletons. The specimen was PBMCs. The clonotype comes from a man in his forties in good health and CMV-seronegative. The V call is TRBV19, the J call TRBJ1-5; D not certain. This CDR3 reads CASSLALNQPQHF. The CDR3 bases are TGTGCCAGTAGCCTGGCCCTTAATCAGCCCCAGCATTTT.